This record covers a single TCR beta chain. Its specificity is not known. Sequenced by immunoSEQ multiplex PCR; TCRdb stores in-frame clones only, minus some. The profile shows 150,000 to 200,000 clones, about 93% of them singletons. The CDR3 consists of 14 residues. The V gene's germline CDR1 is SGHRS and CDR2 YFSETQ. Trimming removed 0 bases from V and 4 bases from J, with 8 bases in between. This sample stems from a study of T cell responses to AZD1222 COVID-19 vaccine. The study, taken as a whole, reports: Just a handful of AZD1222 recipients were seropositive at baseline. Reportedly, nearly half of unique spike TCRs recognized epitopes outside B.1.351/B.1.1.7 mutations.

The rearrangement links TRBV5-1 to TRBJ1-5; TRBD1 is a possible D gene (5 bases). This TCR was sampled from an adult who received the MenACWY meningococcal vaccine as a control. The source was peripheral blood, collected 28 days after the second dose of the MenACWY control vaccine. CDR3 sequence (DNA): TGCGCCAGCAGCTTGGGGGCAGGGAATCAGCCCCAGCATTTT. Its protein is CASSLGAGNQPQHF.